These T cell receptor beta chains were read from a single sample in a study of blood T cell repertoires in COVID-19. Here immunoSEQ multiplex PCR was the method, and the copy in TCRdb shows in-frame clones only, minus some. This repertoire shows approximately 210,000 clones, roughly 80% found once; its top ten account for 5.1%. Material for sequencing was peripheral blood. All receptors come from a human donor in a cohort sampled during active COVID-19. CDR3s include the opening cysteine and the closing phenylalanine or tryptophan. A D gene is named only where the DNA matches it firmly.

D: .
length: 13
V: TRBV27
J: TRBJ1-3
CDR3: CASYTSAGNTIYF

D: .
length: 12
V: TRBV29-1
J: TRBJ2-3
CDR3: CSADYVTDTQYF

D: .
length: 14
V: TRBV11-2
J: TRBJ1-2
CDR3: CASSLAGSSYGYTF

D: .
length: 13
V: TRBV28
J: TRBJ1-6
CDR3: CATGSSYNSPLHF

D: TRBD1
length: 17
V: TRBV24-1
J: TRBJ2-2
CDR3: CATSDPKGQGITGELFF

D: TRBD1
length: 14
V: TRBV9
J: TRBJ2-7
CDR3: CASSAGQGLDEQYF

D: TRBD1
length: 16
V: TRBV5-1
J: TRBJ2-2
CDR3: CASSFSRTGVDGELFF

D: TRBD2
length: 17
V: TRBV18
J: TRBJ2-1
CDR3: CASSPALAVVSYNEQFF

D: .
length: 12
V: TRBV13
J: TRBJ2-7
CDR3: CASSLRGYEQYF

D: TRBD1
length: 16
V: TRBV28
J: TRBJ1-2
CDR3: CASRLQDRVGRDGYTF

D: .
length: 13
V: TRBV6-1
J: TRBJ1-5
CDR3: CASSEIGNQPQHF

D: TRBD1
length: 15
V: TRBV6-1
J: TRBJ2-7
CDR3: CASSEGTGLSYEQYF

D: .
length: 13
V: TRBV5-1
J: TRBJ1-1
CDR3: CASSAVGGTEAFF

D: TRBD1
length: 14
V: TRBV28
J: TRBJ2-7
CDR3: CASTTRTGLHEQYF

D: TRBD2
length: 18
V: TRBV24-1
J: TRBJ2-3
CDR3: CATSDLGGLAGDPDTQYF

D: TRBD1
length: 14
V: TRBV6-2/TRBV6-3
J: TRBJ1-2
CDR3: CASSLQGAQDGYTF

D: .
length: 13
V: TRBV28
J: TRBJ1-2
CDR3: CASSSPLGDGYTF

D: TRBD1
length: 17
V: TRBV27
J: TRBJ2-5
CDR3: CASSPDQGAWGQETQYF

D: .
length: 18
V: TRBV5-1
J: TRBJ1-2
CDR3: CASSPPALTEGALYGYTF

D: .
length: 16
V: TRBV10-3
J: TRBJ1-2
CDR3: CAISEGTAGVGYGYTF

D: .
length: 13
V: TRBV11-2
J: TRBJ2-1
CDR3: CASSLGASSEQFF

D: TRBD2
length: 14
V: TRBV9
J: TRBJ2-1
CDR3: CASSAQRGDNEQFF

D: .
length: 17
V: TRBV27
J: TRBJ1-5
CDR3: CASSLSGRGDSNQPQHF

D: .
length: 15
V: TRBV28
J: TRBJ2-5
CDR3: CASSTRDSGQETQYF

D: TRBD2
length: 16
V: TRBV5-5
J: TRBJ2-7
CDR3: CASSLFSSGRSHEQYF

D: .
length: 15
V: TRBV4-2
J: TRBJ1-3
CDR3: CASSQEQNSGNTIYF

D: .
length: 13
V: TRBV28
J: TRBJ2-7
CDR3: CASSLRLAYEQYF

D: TRBD2
length: 14
V: TRBV7-6
J: TRBJ2-5
CDR3: CASIPNGGGRTQYF

D: TRBD1
length: 16
V: TRBV19
J: TRBJ2-7
CDR3: CASSIEGTGASYEQYF

D: .
length: 14
V: TRBV6-6
J: TRBJ2-7
CDR3: CASSQVWESYEQYF

D: TRBD1
length: 15
V: TRBV4-2
J: TRBJ2-2
CDR3: CASSQVAGGPGELFF

D: .
length: 14
V: TRBV24-1
J: TRBJ1-4
CDR3: CATSVGGHSPKLFF

D: TRBD2
length: 16
V: TRBV9
J: TRBJ2-6
CDR3: CASSVRGRGGANVLTF

D: TRBD2
length: 17
V: TRBV6-2/TRBV6-3
J: TRBJ2-3
CDR3: CASTPLGLAGAPDTQYF

D: .
length: 14
V: TRBV28
J: TRBJ1-4
CDR3: CASRPGTVIWKLFF

D: .
length: 15
V: TRBV3-1/TRBV3-2
J: TRBJ2-7
CDR3: CASSQGPGSSYEQYF

D: TRBD1
length: 15
V: TRBV6-5
J: TRBJ1-4
CDR3: CASSYAKGAREKLFF

D: .
length: 13
V: TRBV19
J: TRBJ1-1
CDR3: CASSFRGNTEAFF

D: TRBD1
length: 13
V: TRBV7-9
J: TRBJ2-5
CDR3: CASSWGQGETQYF

D: TRBD1
length: 14
V: TRBV9
J: TRBJ2-5
CDR3: CASSVDGQGLTQYF

D: TRBD1
length: 14
V: TRBV5-6
J: TRBJ2-7
CDR3: CASSFFDRAPEQYF

D: TRBD1
length: 17
V: TRBV14
J: TRBJ2-2
CDR3: CASSLLSDRRSTGELFF

D: .
length: 18
V: TRBV4-3
J: TRBJ1-1
CDR3: CASSQDIGTENWNTEAFF

D: .
length: 14
V: TRBV7-9
J: TRBJ2-7
CDR3: CASSLGLDNYEQYF